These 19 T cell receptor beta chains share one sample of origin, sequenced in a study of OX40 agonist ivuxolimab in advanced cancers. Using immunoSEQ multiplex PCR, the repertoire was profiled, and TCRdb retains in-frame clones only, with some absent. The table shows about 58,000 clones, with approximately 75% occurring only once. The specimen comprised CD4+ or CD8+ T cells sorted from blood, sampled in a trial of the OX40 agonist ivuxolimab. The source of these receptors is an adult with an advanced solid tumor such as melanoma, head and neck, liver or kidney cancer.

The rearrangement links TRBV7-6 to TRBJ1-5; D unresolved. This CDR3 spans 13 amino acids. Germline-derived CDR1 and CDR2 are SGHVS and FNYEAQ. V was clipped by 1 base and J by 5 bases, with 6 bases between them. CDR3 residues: CASSLGTDQPQHF. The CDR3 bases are TGTGCCAGCAGCTTAGGAACGGATCAGCCCCAGCATTTT.

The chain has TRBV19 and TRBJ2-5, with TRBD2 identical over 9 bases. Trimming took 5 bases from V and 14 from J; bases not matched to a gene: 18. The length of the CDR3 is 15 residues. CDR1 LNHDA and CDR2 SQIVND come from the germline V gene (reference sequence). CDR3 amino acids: CASSETSGATETIYF. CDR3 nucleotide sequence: TGTGCCAGTAGTGAGACTAGCGGAGCTACAGAGACAATATACTTC.

The DNA for the CDR3 is TGTGCCAGCAGAGTGGACAGGGGAGGCACTGAAGCTTTCTTT. This sequence encodes CASRVDRGGTEAFF. The J gene is TRBJ1-1, the V gene TRBV27; 9 bases match TRBD1. The germline CDR1 and CDR2 sequences are MNHEY and SMNVEV (reference sequence). The CDR3 runs 14 residues. The J segment lost 4 bases and the V segment lost 6 bases, leaving 6 bases of the junction unmatched.

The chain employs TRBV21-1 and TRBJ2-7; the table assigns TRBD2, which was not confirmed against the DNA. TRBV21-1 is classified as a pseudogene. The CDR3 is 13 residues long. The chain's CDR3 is CASRRGLSFEQYF. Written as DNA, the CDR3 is TGTGCCAGCAGGAGAGGCCTTTCGTTCGAGCAGTACTTC.

CDR3 sequence: CASTLTSGGENEQFF. In nucleotides, the CDR3 is TGTGCCAGCACCCTGACTAGCGGGGGGGAAAATGAGCAGTTCTTC. This chain uses TRBV7-2 with TRBJ2-1; 14 nucleotides agree with TRBD2. CDR1 is SGHTA and CDR2 is FQGNSA in the germline V gene. Trimming took 7 bases from V and 7 from J; bases not matched to a gene: 6. The CDR3 sequence is 15 residues long.

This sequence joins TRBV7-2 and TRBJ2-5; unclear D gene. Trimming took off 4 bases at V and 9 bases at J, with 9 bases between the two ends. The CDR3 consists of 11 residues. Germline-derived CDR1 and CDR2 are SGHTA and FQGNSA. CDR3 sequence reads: CASSSGEPQYF. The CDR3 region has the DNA TGTGCCAGCAGCTCGGGCGAGCCCCAGTACTTC.

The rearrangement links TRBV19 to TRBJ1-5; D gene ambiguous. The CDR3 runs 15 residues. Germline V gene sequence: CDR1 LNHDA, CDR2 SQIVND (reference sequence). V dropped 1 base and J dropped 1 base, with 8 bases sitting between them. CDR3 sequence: CASSIAEGSNQPQHF. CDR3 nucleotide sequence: TGTGCCAGTAGTATAGCCGAAGGCAGCAATCAGCCCCAGCATTTT. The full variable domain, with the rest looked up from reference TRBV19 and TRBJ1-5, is DGGITQSPKYLFRKEGQNVTLSCEQNLNHDAMYWYRQDPGQGLRLIYYSQIVNDFQKGDIAEGYSVSREKKESFPLTVTSAQKNPTAFYLCASSIAEGSNQPQHFGDGTRLSIL.

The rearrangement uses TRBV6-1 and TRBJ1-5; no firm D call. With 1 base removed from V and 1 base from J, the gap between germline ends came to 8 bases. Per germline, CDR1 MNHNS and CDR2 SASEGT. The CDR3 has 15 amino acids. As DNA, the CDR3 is TGTGCCAGCAGTGAAGGTAGGGCAAGCAATCAGCCCCAGCATTTT. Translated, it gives CASSEGRASNQPQHF.

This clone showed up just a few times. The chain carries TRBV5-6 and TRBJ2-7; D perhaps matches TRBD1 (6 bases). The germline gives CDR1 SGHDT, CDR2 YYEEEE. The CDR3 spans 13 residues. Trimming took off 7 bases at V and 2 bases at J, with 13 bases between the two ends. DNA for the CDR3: TGTGCCAGCTCCTCCGGGACACCCTACGAGCAGTACTTC. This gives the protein CASSSGTPYEQYF.

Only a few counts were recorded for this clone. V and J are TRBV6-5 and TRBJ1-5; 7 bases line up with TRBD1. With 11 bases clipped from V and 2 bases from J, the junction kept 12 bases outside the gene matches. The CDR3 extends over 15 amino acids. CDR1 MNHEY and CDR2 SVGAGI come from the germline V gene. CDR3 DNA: TGTGCCTCCTCCAGGGGGGCGCATGGCAATCAGCCCCAGCATTTT. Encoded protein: CASSRGAHGNQPQHF.

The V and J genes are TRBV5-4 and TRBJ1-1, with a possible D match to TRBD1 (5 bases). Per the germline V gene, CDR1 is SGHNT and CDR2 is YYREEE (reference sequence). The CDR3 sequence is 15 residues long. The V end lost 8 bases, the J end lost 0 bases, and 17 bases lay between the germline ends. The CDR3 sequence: CASQSGLRMNTEAFF. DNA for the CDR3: TGTGCCAGTCAGTCAGGGCTTCGGATGAACACTGAAGCTTTCTTT.

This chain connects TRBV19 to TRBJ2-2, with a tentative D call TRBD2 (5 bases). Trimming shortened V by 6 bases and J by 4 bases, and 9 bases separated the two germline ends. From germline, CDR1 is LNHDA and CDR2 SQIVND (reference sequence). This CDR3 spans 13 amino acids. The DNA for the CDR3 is TGTGCCAGTAGCGGGGTCCGCACCGGGGAGCTGTTTTTT. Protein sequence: CASSGVRTGELFF.

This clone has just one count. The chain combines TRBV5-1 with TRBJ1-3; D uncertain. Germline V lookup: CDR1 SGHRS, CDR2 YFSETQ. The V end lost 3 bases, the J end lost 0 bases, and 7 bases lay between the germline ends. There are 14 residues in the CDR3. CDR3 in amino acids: CASSYADSGNTIYF. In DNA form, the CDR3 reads TGCGCCAGCAGCTACGCCGACTCTGGAAACACCATATATTTT.

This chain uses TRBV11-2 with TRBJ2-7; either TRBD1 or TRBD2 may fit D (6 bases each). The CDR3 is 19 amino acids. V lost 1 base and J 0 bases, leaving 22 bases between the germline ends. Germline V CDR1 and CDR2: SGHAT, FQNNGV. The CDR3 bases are TGTGCCAGCAGCTTAGGGGCCGGGGGCTGGGACTCCAACTCCTACGAGCAGTACTTC. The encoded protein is CASSLGAGGWDSNSYEQYF.

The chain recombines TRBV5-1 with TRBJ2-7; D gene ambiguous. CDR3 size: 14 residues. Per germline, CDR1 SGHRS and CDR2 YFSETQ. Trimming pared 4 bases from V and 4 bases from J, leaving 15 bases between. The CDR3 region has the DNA TGCGCCAGCAGCCTGTCGGGCGGTGAATACGAGCAGTACTTC. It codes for CASSLSGGEYEQYF.

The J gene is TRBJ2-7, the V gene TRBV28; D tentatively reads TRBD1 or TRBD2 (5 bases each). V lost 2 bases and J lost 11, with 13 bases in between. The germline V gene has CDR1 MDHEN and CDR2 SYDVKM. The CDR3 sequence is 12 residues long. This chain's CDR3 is CASSLGTPGKYF. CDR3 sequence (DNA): TGTGCCAGCAGTTTAGGGACGCCCGGGAAGTACTTC.

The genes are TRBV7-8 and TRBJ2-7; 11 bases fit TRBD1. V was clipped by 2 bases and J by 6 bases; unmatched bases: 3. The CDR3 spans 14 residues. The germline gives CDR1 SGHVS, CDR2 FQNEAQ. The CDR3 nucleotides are TGTGCCAGCAGCTTACGGACAGGGGGCGGCGAGCAGTACTTC. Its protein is CASSLRTGGGEQYF.

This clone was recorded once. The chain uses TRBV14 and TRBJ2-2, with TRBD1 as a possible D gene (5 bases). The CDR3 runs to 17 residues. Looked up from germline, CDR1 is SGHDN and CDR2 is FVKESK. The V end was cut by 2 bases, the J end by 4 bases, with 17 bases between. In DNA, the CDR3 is TGTGCCAGCAGCCAAAGGTCCGACAGAGGAAGCACCGGGGAGCTGTTTTTT. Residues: CASSQRSDRGSTGELFF.

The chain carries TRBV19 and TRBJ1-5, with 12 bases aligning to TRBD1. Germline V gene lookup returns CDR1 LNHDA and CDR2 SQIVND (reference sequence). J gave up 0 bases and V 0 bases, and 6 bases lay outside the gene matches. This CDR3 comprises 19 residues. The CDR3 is CASSIDGTGGARSNQPQHF. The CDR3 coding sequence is TGTGCCAGTAGTATAGACGGGACAGGGGGCGCGCGTAGCAATCAGCCCCAGCATTTT. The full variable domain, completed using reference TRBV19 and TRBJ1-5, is DGGITQSPKYLFRKEGQNVTLSCEQNLNHDAMYWYRQDPGQGLRLIYYSQIVNDFQKGDIAEGYSVSREKKESFPLTVTSAQKNPTAFYLCASSIDGTGGARSNQPQHFGDGTRLSIL.